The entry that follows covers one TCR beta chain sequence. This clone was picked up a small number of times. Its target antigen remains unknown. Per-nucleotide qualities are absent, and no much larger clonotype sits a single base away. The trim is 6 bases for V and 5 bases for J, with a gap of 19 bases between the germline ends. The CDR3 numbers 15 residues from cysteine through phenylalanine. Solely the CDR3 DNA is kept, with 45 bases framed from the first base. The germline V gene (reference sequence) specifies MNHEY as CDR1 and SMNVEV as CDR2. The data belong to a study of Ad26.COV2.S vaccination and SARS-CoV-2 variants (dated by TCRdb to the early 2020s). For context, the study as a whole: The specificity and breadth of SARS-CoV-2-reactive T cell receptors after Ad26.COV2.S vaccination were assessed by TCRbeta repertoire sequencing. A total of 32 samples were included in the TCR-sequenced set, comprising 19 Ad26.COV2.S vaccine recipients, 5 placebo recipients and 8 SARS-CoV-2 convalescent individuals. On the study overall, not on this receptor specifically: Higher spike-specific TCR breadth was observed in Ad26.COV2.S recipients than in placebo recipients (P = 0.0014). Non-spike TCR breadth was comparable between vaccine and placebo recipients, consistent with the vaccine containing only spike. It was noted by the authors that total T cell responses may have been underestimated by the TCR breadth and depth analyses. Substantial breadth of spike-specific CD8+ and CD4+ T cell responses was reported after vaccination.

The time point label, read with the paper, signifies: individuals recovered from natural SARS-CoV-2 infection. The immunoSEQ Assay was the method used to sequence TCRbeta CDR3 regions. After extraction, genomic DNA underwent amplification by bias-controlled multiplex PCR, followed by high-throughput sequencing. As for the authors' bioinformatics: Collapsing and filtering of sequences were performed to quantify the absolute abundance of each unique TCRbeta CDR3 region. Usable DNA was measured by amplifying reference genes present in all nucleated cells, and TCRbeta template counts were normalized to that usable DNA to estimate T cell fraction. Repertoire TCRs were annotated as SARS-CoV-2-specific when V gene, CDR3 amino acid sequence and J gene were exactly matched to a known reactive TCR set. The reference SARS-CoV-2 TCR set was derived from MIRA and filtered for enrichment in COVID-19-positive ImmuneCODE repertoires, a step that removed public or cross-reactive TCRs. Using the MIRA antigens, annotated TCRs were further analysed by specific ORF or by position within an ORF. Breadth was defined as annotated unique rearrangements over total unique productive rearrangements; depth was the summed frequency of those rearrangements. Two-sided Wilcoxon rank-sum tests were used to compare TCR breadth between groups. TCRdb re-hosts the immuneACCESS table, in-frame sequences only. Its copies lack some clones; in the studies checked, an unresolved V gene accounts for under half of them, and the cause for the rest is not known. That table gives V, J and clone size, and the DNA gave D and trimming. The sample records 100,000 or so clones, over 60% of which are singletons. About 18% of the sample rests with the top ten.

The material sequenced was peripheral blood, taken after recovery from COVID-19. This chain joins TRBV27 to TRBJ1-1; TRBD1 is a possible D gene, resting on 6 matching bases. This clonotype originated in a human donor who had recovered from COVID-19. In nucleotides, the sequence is TGTGCCAGCAGCCTTGATGGCAGGGGAAGGACTGAAGCTTTCTTT. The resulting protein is CASSLDGRGRTEAFF.